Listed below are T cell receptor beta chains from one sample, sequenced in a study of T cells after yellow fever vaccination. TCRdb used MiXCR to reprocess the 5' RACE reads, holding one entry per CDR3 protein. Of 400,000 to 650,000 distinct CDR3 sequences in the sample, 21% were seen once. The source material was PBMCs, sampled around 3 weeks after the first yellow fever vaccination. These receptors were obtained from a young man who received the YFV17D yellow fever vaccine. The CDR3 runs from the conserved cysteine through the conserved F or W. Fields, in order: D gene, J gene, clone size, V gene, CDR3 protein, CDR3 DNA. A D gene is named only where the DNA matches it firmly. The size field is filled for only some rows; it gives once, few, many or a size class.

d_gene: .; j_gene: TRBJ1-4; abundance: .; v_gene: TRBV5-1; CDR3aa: CASSEGVGEKLFF; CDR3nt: TGCGCCAGCAGCGAAGGAGTTGGTGAAAAACTGTTTTTT
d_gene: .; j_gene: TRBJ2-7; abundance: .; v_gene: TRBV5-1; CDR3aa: CASSFRSPYEQYF; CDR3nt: TGCGCCAGCAGCTTTCGCAGTCCCTACGAGCAGTACTTC
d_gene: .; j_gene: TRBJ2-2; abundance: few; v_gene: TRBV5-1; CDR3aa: CASSLEGTLTGELFF; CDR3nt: TGCGCCAGCAGCTTGGAAGGGACACTCACCGGGGAGCTGTTTTTT
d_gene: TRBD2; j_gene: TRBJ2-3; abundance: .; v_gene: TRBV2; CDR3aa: CASSDAGEVTDTQYF; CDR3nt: TGTGCCAGCAGTGACGCGGGGGAAGTAACAGATACGCAGTATTTT
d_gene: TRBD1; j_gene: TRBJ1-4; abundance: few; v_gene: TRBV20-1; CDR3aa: CSAQTGREKLFF; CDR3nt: TGCAGTGCTCAGACAGGGCGCGAAAAACTGTTTTTT
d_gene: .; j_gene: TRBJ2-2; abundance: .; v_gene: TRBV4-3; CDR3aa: CASSQVGLFDTGELFF; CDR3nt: TGCGCCAGCAGCCAAGTTGGGCTGTTTGACACCGGGGAGCTGTTTTTT
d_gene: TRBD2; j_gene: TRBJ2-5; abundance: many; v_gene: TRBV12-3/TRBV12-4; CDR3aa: CASSFSGVAQETQYF; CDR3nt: TGTGCCAGCAGTTTCAGCGGGGTGGCGCAAGAGACCCAGTACTTC
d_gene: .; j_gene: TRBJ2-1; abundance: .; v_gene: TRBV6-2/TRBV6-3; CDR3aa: CASSYDGMIYNEQFF; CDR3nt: TGTGCCAGCAGTTACGACGGAATGATCTACAATGAGCAGTTCTTC
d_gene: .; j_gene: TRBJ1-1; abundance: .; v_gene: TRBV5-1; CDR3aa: CASSLGRSHTEAFF; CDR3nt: TGCGCCAGCAGCTTGGGACGGTCGCACACTGAAGCTTTCTTT
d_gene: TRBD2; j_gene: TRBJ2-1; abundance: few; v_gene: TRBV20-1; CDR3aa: CSATTSGEQFF; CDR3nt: TGCAGTGCAACCACTAGCGGAGAGCAGTTCTTC
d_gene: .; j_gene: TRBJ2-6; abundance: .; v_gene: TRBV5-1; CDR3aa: CASRDRNRAGANVLTF; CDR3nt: TGCGCCAGCCGGGACCGTAACAGGGCCGGGGCCAACGTCCTGACTTTC
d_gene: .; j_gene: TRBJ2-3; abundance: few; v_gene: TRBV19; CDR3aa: CASSTATGDTQYF; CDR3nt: TGTGCCAGTAGTACCGCGACAGGAGATACGCAGTATTTT
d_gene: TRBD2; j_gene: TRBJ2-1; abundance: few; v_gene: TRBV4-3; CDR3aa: CASSQVGRTSGGSEQFF; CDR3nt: TGCGCCAGCAGCCAAGTGGGGAGGACTAGCGGGGGGAGTGAGCAGTTCTTC
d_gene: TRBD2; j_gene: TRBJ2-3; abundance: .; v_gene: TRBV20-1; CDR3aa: CSASGGGSGGHTDTQYF; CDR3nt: TGCAGTGCTAGTGGCGGGGGTAGCGGGGGGCACACAGATACGCAGTATTTT
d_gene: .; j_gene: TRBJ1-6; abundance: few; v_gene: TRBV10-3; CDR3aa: CAISELGGVGSPLHF; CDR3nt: TGTGCCATCAGTGAGTTGGGGGGAGTAGGCTCACCCCTCCACTTT
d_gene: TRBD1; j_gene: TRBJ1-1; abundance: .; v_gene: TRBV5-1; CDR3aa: CASSRGPSYNTEAFF; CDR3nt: TGCGCCAGCAGCAGGGGGCCCTCTTATAACACTGAAGCTTTCTTT
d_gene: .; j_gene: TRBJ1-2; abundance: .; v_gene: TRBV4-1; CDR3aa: CASSPNEKNYGYTF; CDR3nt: TGCGCCAGCAGCCCGAATGAAAAGAACTATGGCTACACCTTC
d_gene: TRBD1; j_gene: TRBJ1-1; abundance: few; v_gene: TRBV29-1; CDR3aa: CSVEGEQGRGNTEAFF; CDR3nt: TGCAGCGTTGAAGGAGAACAGGGGCGAGGGAACACTGAAGCTTTCTTT
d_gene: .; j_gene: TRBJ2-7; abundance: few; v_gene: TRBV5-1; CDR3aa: CASSSLGLAISYEQYF; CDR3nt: TGCGCCAGCAGCTCACTGGGTCTAGCGATCAGTTACGAGCAGTACTTC
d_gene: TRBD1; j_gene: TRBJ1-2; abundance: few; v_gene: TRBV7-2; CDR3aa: CASSKTGGSYGYTF; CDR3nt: TGTGCCAGCAGCAAAACAGGGGGTAGCTATGGCTACACCTTC
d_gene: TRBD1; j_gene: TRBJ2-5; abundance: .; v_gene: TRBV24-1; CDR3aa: CATSDPSTGQETQYF; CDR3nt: TGTGCCACCAGTGACCCCTCGACAGGGCAAGAGACCCAGTACTTC
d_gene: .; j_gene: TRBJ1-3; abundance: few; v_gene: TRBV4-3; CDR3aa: CASSQDLWGSGNTIYF; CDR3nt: TGCGCCAGCAGCCAAGATCTCTGGGGCTCTGGAAACACCATATATTTT